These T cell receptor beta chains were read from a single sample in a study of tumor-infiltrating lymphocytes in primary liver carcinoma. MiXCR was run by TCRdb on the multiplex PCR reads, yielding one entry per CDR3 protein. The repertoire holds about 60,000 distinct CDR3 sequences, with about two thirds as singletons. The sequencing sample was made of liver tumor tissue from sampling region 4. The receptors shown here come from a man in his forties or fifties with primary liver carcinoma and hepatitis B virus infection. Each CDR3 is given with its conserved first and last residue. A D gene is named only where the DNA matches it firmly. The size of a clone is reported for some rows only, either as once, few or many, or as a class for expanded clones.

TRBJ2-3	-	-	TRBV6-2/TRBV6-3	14	TGTGCCAGCAACCCGAGATTAGGGGCAGATACGCAGTATTTT	CASNPRLGADTQYF
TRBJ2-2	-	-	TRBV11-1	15	TGTGCCAGCAGCTATACAGGACCTTTCCCCGGGGGGCTGTTTTTC	CASSYTGPFPGGLFF
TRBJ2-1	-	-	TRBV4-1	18	TGCGCCAACAACCAAGGCTTCCGGGAGTTATCTAAGTACAATGAGCAGTTCTTC	CANNQGFRELSKYNEQFF
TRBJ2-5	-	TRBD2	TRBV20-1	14	TGCAGTGCCATACTAGCGGGAGGGCCGACGACCCAGTACTTC	CSAILAGGPTTQYF
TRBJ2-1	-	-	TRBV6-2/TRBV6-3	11	TGTGCCAGCAGATTGCGGAATGAGCAGTCCTTC	CASRLRNEQSF
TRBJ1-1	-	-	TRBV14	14	TGTGCCTGCACCCTTCGCCGATGGGGCACTGAAGCTTTCTTT	CACTLRRWGTEAFF
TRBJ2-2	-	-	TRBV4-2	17	TGTGTCAGCAGCCAAGATCTTGGGACTGTGAACACCGAGGAGCTGTTTTTT	CVSSQDLGTVNTEELFF
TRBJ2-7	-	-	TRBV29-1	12	TGTAGCAGAGGATACAGTGCCTACGAGCAGTACTTC	CSRGYSAYEQYF
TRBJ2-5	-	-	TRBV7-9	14	TGTGCCAGCAGCACGACAGCCTGGGGGGAGACCCGGTACTTC	CASSTTAWGETRYF
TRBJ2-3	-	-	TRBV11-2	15	TGTGCCAGCAGCACCGAGATTAGCGGCACAGATATGCAGTATTTT	CASSTEISGTDMQYF
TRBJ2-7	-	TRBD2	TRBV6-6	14	TGTGCCAGCAGAACGACTAGCGGCTCCTACGTGCAGTACTTC	CASRTTSGSYVQYF
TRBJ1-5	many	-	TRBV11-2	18	TGTGCCAGCAGCCTTTCCCGGGACTTGAGGTCTGGCAATCAGCCCCAGCATTTT	CASSLSRDLRSGNQPQHF
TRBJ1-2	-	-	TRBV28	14	TGTACCAGCAGTTTAACTAGGGGGAGCTATGGCTACACCTTC	CTSSLTRGSYGYTF
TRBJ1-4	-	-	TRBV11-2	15	TGTGCTAGCAACTTAGACGGGTTCGCTAATGAAAAACCGTTTTTT	CASNLDGFANEKPFF
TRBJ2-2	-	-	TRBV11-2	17	TGTGCCAGCGGCTCAACATTAGGAGGAGCGAACACCGGGGAGCTGTTTTTT	CASGSTLGGANTGELFF
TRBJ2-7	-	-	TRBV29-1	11	TGCAGCGCCGGTGCGGCCCACGAGCAATACTTC	CSAGAAHEQYF
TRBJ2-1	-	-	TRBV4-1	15	TGCGCCAGCAGCATCATTGGTGGCTCCTTCAATGAGCAGTTCTTC	CASSIIGGSFNEQFF
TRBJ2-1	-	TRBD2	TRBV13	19	TGTGCCAGCAGCTTAGGCCTAGGACTAGCGGACAGCTCCTACCATGTGCAGTTCTTC	CASSLGLGLADSSYHVQFF
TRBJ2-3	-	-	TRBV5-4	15	TGTGCCAGCAGCACTGAGCGGGCCCGCGCAGATACACAGTATTTT	CASSTERARADTQYF
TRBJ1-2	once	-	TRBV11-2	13	TGTGCCAGTAGCTTAGAGTGGAACTATGGCTACACCTTC	CASSLEWNYGYTF
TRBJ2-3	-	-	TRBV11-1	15	TGTGCCAGCAGCGAAGGCGAGGGTATGACAGATACTCAGTATTTT	CASSEGEGMTDTQYF
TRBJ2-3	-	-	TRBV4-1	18	TGCGCCAGCAGCCAAGATGGCAGCTTGGTCGCTAGCACAGATACGCAGTATTTT	CASSQDGSLVASTDTQYF
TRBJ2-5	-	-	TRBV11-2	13	TGTGCCAGCAGCTTAGCTCTGGAAGAGACTCAGTGCTTC	CASSLALEETQCF
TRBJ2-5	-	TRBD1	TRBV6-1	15	TGTACCAGCAGTGAAATACCAGGGGGCCAAGTGGCCCAGTACTTC	CTSSEIPGGQVAQYF
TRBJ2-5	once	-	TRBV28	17	TGTGCCAGCAGCTCCCAGGGCTGCAGAGGATCCCGAGAGACCCAGTACTTC	CASSSQGCRGSRETQYF
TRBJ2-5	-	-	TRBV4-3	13	TGCGCCAGCAGCCAAGAAGGGGGGGGGACCCAGTACTTC	CASSQEGGGTQYF
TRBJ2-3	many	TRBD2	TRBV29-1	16	TGCAGCGTCCGGGGACTAGCGGGAGGGAGGGCAGATACGCAGTATTTT	CSVRGLAGGRADTQYF
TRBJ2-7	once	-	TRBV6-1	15	TGTGCCAGCAGTGCTGGGACGGTGGGCTCCTACGAGCAGTACTTC	CASSAGTVGSYEQYF
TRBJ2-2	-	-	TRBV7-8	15	TGTGCCAGCAGCCGTGCAGGGGGGGGTCCTGGGGAGCTGTTTTTT	CASSRAGGGPGELFF
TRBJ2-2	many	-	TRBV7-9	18	TGTGCCAGCAGCCCAGGGGTTTCGGCGGGCCGATTCACCGGGGAGCTGTTTTTT	CASSPGVSAGRFTGELFF
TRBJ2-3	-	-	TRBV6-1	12	TGTGCCAGATGGGGGTGGACAGATACGCAGTATTTT	CARWGWTDTQYF
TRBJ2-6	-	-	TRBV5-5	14	TGTGCCAGCAGCATGTGGTCTGGAGCCAACATCCTGACTTTC	CASSMWSGANILTF
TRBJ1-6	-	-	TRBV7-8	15	TGTGTCAGCAGCCTATCACAGGATGGTAATTCACCCCTCCACTTT	CVSSLSQDGNSPLHF
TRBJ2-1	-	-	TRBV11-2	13	TGTGCCAGCACCTTAAATGATGACTATGAGCAGTTCTTC	CASTLNDDYEQFF
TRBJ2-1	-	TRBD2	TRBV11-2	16	TGTGCTGGCTGCTTAGAGCTCCTAGCGGGGATGAATGAGCAGTTCTTC	CAGCLELLAGMNEQFF
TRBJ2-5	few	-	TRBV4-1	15	TGCGCCAGCAGTCACGCGGGACAGACCCAAGAGACCCACTACTTC	CASSHAGQTQETHYF
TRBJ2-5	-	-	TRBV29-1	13	TGCAGCGGCATACAGGGGAGGGGAGAGACCCAATACTTC	CSGIQGRGETQYF
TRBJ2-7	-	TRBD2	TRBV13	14	TGTGCCAGCAGCGAAGGGACTAGTCCCTACAAGCAGTATTTC	CASSEGTSPYKQYF
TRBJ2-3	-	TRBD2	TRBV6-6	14	TGTGCCAGCAGATATAGCGGGAGTACAGATACGCAGTATTTT	CASRYSGSTDTQYF
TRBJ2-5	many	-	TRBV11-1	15	TGTGCCAGCAGCTTCAATCTCGGCCTCCAAGAGACCCAGTACTTC	CASSFNLGLQETQYF
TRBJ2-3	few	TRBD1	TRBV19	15	TGTGCCAGTAGTGTGGTCGGGACAGGGAGAGATACGCAGTATTTT	CASSVVGTGRDTQYF
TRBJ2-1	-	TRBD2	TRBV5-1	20	TGCGCCAGCAGCTCACCGTACCGAGGACTAGCGGGTGCCTCCTACAATGAGAAGTTCTTC	CASSSPYRGLAGASYNEKFF
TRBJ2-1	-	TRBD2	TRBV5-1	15	TGCCCCAGCAGCTGGACTAGCGGAAGAGACAATGAGCAGTTCTTC	CPSSWTSGRDNEQFF
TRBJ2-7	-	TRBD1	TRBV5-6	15	TGTGCCAGCAGCTTGGTGGGACAGGGAAGTTACGAGCAGTACTTC	CASSLVGQGSYEQYF
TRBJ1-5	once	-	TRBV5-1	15	TGCGCCAGCAGCTTGGAAGGGACGAGCAATCAGCCCAAGCATTTT	CASSLEGTSNQPKHF
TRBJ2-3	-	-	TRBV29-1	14	TGCAGCGTTGCGGGGGGACAGGAACGAGATACGCAGTATTTT	CSVAGGQERDTQYF
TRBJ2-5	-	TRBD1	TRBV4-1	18	TGCGCCAGCAGCCAAGAGTCCCGAGGGTCGGCCACAGGGGAGACACAGTACTTC	CASSQESRGSATGETQYF
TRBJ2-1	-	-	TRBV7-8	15	TGTGCCAGCAACGCCTCGACAGGCTCCTACGATGAGCAGTTCTTC	CASNASTGSYDEQFF
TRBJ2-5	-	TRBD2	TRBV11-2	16	TGTGCCAGCAGCCGAATTCCTGGCGGGGGGAAAGAGGCCCAGTATTTC	CASSRIPGGGKEAQYF
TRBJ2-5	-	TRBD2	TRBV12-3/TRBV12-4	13	TGTGCCAGTCCGCCAGCGGGAGTGGAGACCCAGTACTTC	CASPPAGVETQYF
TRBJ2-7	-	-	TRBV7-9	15	TGTGCCAACAGCTCTAGGCAGGGGAAAGGGTACGAGCAGTACTTC	CANSSRQGKGYEQYF
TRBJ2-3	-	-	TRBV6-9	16	TGTGCCAGCAACCCCATCGCGGGTGAAGTCACAGATACGCAGTATTTT	CASNPIAGEVTDTQYF
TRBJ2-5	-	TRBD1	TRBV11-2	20	TGTGCCAGCAGCCCATCCAGGGGGTTGTCGGACAGTTTTTATGGGGAGACCCAGTACTTC	CASSPSRGLSDSFYGETQYF
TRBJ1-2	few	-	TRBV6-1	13	TGTGCCAGCAGTGAAGTTCCACACTATGGCTACACTTTC	CASSEVPHYGYTF
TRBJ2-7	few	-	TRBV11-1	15	TGTGCCAGCAGCCCATCCCGGGACTCCTCCTACGAGCAGTGCTTC	CASSPSRDSSYEQCF
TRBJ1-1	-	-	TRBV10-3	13	TGTGCGTCGAAAGGGGGAGTGAACACTGAAGCTTTCTTT	CASKGGVNTEAFF
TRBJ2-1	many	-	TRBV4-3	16	TGCGCCAGCAGCCAAGTAGCTCAACGGTCCTACAATGAGCAGTTCTTC	CASSQVAQRSYNEQFF
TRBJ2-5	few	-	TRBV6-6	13	TGTGCCAGCAGCCCGAACAGGGTTGGGACCCAGTACTTC	CASSPNRVGTQYF